The rows below give T cell receptor beta chains drawn from one sample of a study of cytomegalovirus exposure and HLA in healthy donors. TCRdb's copy holds only in-frame clones and misses some; the assay was immunoSEQ multiplex PCR. This table holds approximately 70,000 clones, roughly 80% found once. Sequencing was done on a sample of PBMCs. The origin of the receptors is a woman aged 25 to 39 in good health and CMV-seronegative. CDR3s include the opening cysteine and the closing phenylalanine or tryptophan. D genes are given only for firm matches. Rows may omit the clone size; those that give it use once, few, many or a size class.

>TRBV6-1|.|.|TRBJ1-1
CASSAEVMNTEAFF
TGTGCCAGCAGCGCAGAAGTTATGAACACTGAAGCTTTCTTT
>TRBV2|.|.|TRBJ1-6
CASSGTGQGSPLHF
TGTGCCAGCAGTGGAACAGGTCAGGGTTCACCCCTCCACTTT
>TRBV13|.|.|TRBJ1-2
CASSLATRQAGDYGYTF
TGTGCCAGCAGCTTAGCCACAAGACAGGCCGGCGACTATGGCTACACCTTC
>TRBV6-5|TRBD1|once|TRBJ1-1
CASNTGGSTEAFF
TGTGCCAGCAATACAGGGGGAAGCACTGAAGCTTTCTTT
>TRBV19|.|.|TRBJ1-6
CASSHDRNPYNSPLHF
TGTGCCAGTAGCCACGACAGGAACCCCTATAATTCACCCCTCCACTTT
>TRBV10-2|TRBD2|.|TRBJ2-5
CASSEAGGGTQYF
TGCGCCAGCAGTGAGGCTGGGGGGGGGACCCAGTACTTC
>TRBV6-5|TRBD1|few|TRBJ1-1
CASSYLAGGNEAFF
TGTGCCAGCAGTTACTTAGCAGGGGGAAATGAAGCTTTCTTT
>TRBV6-5|TRBD1|once|TRBJ1-4
CASSLQGRVTNEKLFF
TGTGCCAGCAGTTTACAGGGGCGGGTAACTAATGAAAAACTGTTTTTT
>TRBV7-2|TRBD1|.|TRBJ1-5
CASSSGQGRNQPQHF
TGTGCCAGCAGCTCCGGACAGGGGCGCAATCAGCCCCAGCATTTT
>TRBV4-1|.|.|TRBJ2-1
CASSHPPLRSSYNEQFF
TGCGCCAGCAGCCACCCACCACTAAGAAGCTCCTACAATGAGCAGTTCTTC
>TRBV30|.|few|TRBJ1-1
CAWRGGSNTEAFF
TGTGCCTGGAGGGGGGGGTCCAACACTGAAGCTTTCTTT
>TRBV5-4|.|.|TRBJ2-3
CASRPGSTDTQYF
TGTGCCAGCAGACCAGGAAGCACAGATACGCAGTATTTT
>TRBV5-6|TRBD1|.|TRBJ1-2
CASSTRDRGFSNYGYTF
TGTGCCAGCAGCACCCGGGACAGGGGATTCTCCAACTATGGCTACACCTTC
>TRBV7-9|.|.|TRBJ2-1
CASSVDSYNEQFF
TGTGCCAGCAGCGTCGACAGTTACAATGAGCAGTTCTTC
>TRBV6-1|TRBD1|.|TRBJ1-3
CASSVDRADGNTIYF
TGTGCCAGCAGCGTGGACAGGGCCGATGGAAACACCATATATTTT
>TRBV6-4|.|.|TRBJ2-3
CASSVGAVSDTQYF
TGTGCCAGCAGTGTGGGGGCGGTTTCAGATACGCAGTATTTT
>TRBV5-8|TRBD1|once|TRBJ1-2
CASSSGTGGNYGYTF
TGTGCCAGCAGCTCCGGGACAGGGGGGAACTATGGCTACACCTTC
>TRBV5-1|.|.|TRBJ2-3
CASSLGGLATDTQYF
TGCGCCAGCAGCTTGGGCGGGCTGGCGACAGATACGCAGTATTTT
>TRBV29-1|TRBD1|few|TRBJ1-1
CSVEQGSTEAFF
TGCAGCGTAGAACAGGGGAGCACTGAAGCTTTCTTT
>TRBV6-5|.|.|TRBJ1-2
CASSETGFDGYTF
TGTGCCAGCAGTGAAACAGGGTTTGATGGCTACACCTTC
>TRBV11-3|.|.|TRBJ2-1
CASSPALRGEQFF
TGTGCCAGCAGCCCGGCCCTCCGCGGCGAGCAGTTCTTC
>TRBV29-1|.|.|TRBJ1-1
CSVRGGYGITEAFF
TGCAGCGTGCGGGGGGGCTATGGTATCACTGAAGCTTTCTTT
>TRBV6-6|.|few|TRBJ1-4
CASKDQGWNEKLFF
TGTGCCAGCAAAGACCAGGGGTGGAATGAAAAACTGTTTTTT
>TRBV6-1|.|few|TRBJ1-6
CASIRGPNSPLHF
TGTGCCAGCATTCGGGGTCCTAATTCACCCCTCCACTTT
>TRBV10-1|TRBD1|.|TRBJ2-3
CASSEGQGGTDTQYF
TGCGCCAGCAGTGAGGGACAGGGTGGCACAGATACGCAGTATTTT
>TRBV5-1|TRBD2|.|TRBJ2-3
CASRPSGGADTQYF
TGCGCCAGCAGACCCTCGGGGGGTGCAGATACGCAGTATTTT
>TRBV6-4|TRBD2|.|TRBJ2-2
CASTSAGGDGTGELFF
TGTGCCAGCACCTCGGCGGGGGGCGACGGCACCGGGGAGCTGTTTTTT
>TRBV10-1|TRBD1|.|TRBJ2-7
CASSEGAATGMVREQYF
TGCGCCAGCAGTGAAGGTGCAGCGACAGGGATGGTGAGAGAGCAGTACTTC
>TRBV6-5|TRBD1|.|TRBJ1-6
CASRSQQGANSPLHF
TGTGCCAGCAGATCTCAACAGGGGGCGAATTCACCCCTCCACTTT
>TRBV19|TRBD1|.|TRBJ1-1
CASSIGPSLQGGLDTEAFF
TGTGCCAGTAGTATAGGCCCCTCATTACAGGGGGGATTAGACACTGAAGCTTTCTTT
>TRBV28|TRBD1|.|TRBJ1-2
CASRQGGYGYTF
TGTGCCAGCCGTCAGGGGGGCTATGGCTACACCTTC
>TRBV5-4|.|.|TRBJ1-2
CASRSPGAGLYGYTF
TGTGCCAGCAGATCGCCGGGAGCAGGACTCTATGGCTACACCTTC
>TRBV28|.|.|TRBJ2-7
CASSSMEILPYEQYF
TGTGCCAGCAGCTCCATGGAGATCCTTCCCTACGAGCAGTACTTC
>TRBV18|.|.|TRBJ1-1
CASSPVLQGNTEAFF
TGTGCCAGCTCACCCGTACTCCAGGGGAACACTGAAGCTTTCTTT
>TRBV7-2|.|.|TRBJ2-1
CASSFEPTSAQFF
TGTGCCAGCAGCTTCGAACCGACTAGTGCACAGTTCTTC
>TRBV19|.|.|TRBJ2-3
CASSIMRLGTDTQYF
TGTGCCAGTAGTATCATGCGACTGGGCACAGATACGCAGTATTTT
>TRBV6-5|.|.|TRBJ1-2
CASSYLAVSGGYTF
TGTGCCAGCAGTTACCTAGCAGTCTCGGGTGGCTACACCTTC
>TRBV6-1|TRBD1|.|TRBJ2-7
CASSEQGATYEQYF
TGTGCCAGCAGTGAACAGGGGGCCACCTACGAGCAGTACTTC
>TRBV25-1|TRBD1|once|TRBJ2-3
CASSSQGSDTQYF
TGTGCCAGCAGTTCACAGGGGTCAGATACGCAGTATTTT
>TRBV27|TRBD1|.|TRBJ1-2
CASSPRTGSNYGYTF
TGTGCCAGCAGTCCCAGGACAGGGTCTAACTATGGCTACACCTTC
>TRBV7-2|.|.|TRBJ2-7
CASSSLRALYEQYF
TGTGCCAGCAGCTCGCTCCGAGCCCTCTACGAGCAGTACTTC
>TRBV4-3|TRBD1|.|TRBJ2-7
CASSLSDRGREQYF
TGCGCCAGCAGCCTCTCCGACAGGGGGCGCGAGCAGTACTTC
>TRBV19|.|.|TRBJ2-1
CASSIDRDRYNEQFF
TGTGCCAGTAGTATAGACAGAGACAGATACAATGAGCAGTTCTTC
>TRBV6-1|.|once|TRBJ2-7
CASSPSTGYEQYF
TGTGCCAGCAGCCCGAGTACAGGGTACGAGCAGTACTTC